This T cell receptor beta chain was captured in a study of CD8 T cells in ankylosing spondylitis. Via MiXCR, TCRdb re-called the 5' RACE reads, giving one row per CDR3 protein. The top ten clones hold roughly 7.4% of a sample with hundreds of thousands of distinct CDR3 sequences, around 20% of them seen once. This clonotype was picked up a small number of times. V was shortened by 0 bases and J by 9 bases, with 12 bases between the two germline ends. Germline CDR1 reads SGHRS; CDR2 reads YFSETQ. The CDR3 sequence is 13 residues long. Sequencing was performed on blood, either unsorted or a sorted T cell fraction (not recorded which). The chain carries TRBV5-1 and TRBJ1-1, with unresolved D. The TCR comes from a male donor with ankylosing spondylitis or in good health (not recorded which). CDR3 bases: TGCGCCAGCAGCTTGGCCGATCCTACCCAAGCTTTCTTT. As protein: CASSLADPTQAFF.